This TCR beta chain stems from a study of cytomegalovirus exposure and HLA in healthy donors. The CDR3 loop spans 15 amino acids. V was cut by 6 bases and J by 2 bases, with 11 bases left in between. Germline lookup yields CDR1 LNHDA and CDR2 SQIVND (reference sequence). The table came from immunoSEQ multiplex PCR; TCRdb's copy has only in-frame clones and leaves some out. The table shows just over 65,000 clones, with around 97% occurring only once. As for this clone: Its antigen is as yet unknown.

Overall study results and limits: Despite most TCR sequences being rare, some public TCRs occurred in many donors. That first-cohort TCR clusters tended to co-occur in the roughly 120 validation repertoires was found in a later analysis. Three CMV-associated chains proved CMV antigen-specific in vitro. Altogether, 150 to 200 TCR beta chains were recorded as cytomegalovirus-associated.

V gene TRBV19 combines with J gene TRBJ2-6, with D maybe TRBD1 (5 bases). This TCR derives from a woman younger than 35 in good health and CMV-seropositive. What was sequenced was PBMCs. The CDR3 coding sequence is TGTGCCAGTAGCGACACAGGCGCTGGGGCCAACGTCCTGACTTTC. This codes for CASSDTGAGANVLTF.